The 18 T cell receptor beta chains presented below share a single source sample, sequenced in a study of blood T cell repertoires in COVID-19. Only in-frame clones appear in the TCRdb table, and some are missing; sequencing was by immunoSEQ multiplex PCR. The repertoire holds about 300,000 clones, with approximately 88% as singletons. Sequenced: peripheral blood. Every receptor here comes from a woman aged 25 to 39 who had recovered from COVID-19.

The chain combines TRBV6-1 with TRBJ2-1, with TRBD2 matching over 10 bases. This CDR3 has 16 amino acids. Germline lookup yields CDR1 MNHNS and CDR2 SASEGT. The junction had 6 bases not matched to a gene; V was cut back by 2 bases and J by 5 bases. Written as DNA, the CDR3 is TGTGCCAGCAGTGAAAGGGGACTAGCGAGTAACAATGAGCAGTTCTTC. This encodes CASSERGLASNNEQFF.

Comments on this clone: This same CDR3 is encoded by further DNA sequences in the sample. The chain employs TRBV4-3 and TRBJ2-3; D remains ambiguous. V was trimmed by 0 bases and J by 1 base, leaving 8 bases between them. Germline V gives CDR1 LGHNA, CDR2 YSLEER. The CDR3 consists of 15 residues. The CDR3 here is CASSQEFRGTDTQYF. DNA for the CDR3: TGCGCCAGCAGCCAAGAATTCCGGGGCACAGATACGCAGTATTTT.

V is TRBV10-3 and J is TRBJ1-1, with D unclear. The length of the CDR3 is 13 residues. Germline lookup yields CDR1 ENHRY and CDR2 SYGVKD. The V end was cut by 6 bases, the J end by 1 base, with 9 bases between. The CDR3 spells CAISASRNTEAFF. In nucleotides, the CDR3 is TGTGCCATCAGCGCCTCCAGGAACACTGAAGCTTTCTTT.

The chain couples TRBV7-9 to TRBJ2-7; 7 bases match TRBD2. Trimming took 5 bases from V and 6 from J; bases not matched to a gene: 16. This CDR3 region has 16 residues. Germline V gene sequence: CDR1 SEHNR, CDR2 FQNEAQ (reference sequence). The chain's CDR3 is CASSARRGVLGVEQYF. In nucleotides, the CDR3 is TGTGCCAGCAGCGCGCGCCGGGGGGTCCTGGGGGTCGAGCAGTACTTC.

This clone showed up just once. The chain couples TRBV5-6 to TRBJ2-1; possible D gene TRBD2, 7 bases. Germline CDR1 and CDR2: SGHDT and YYEEEE. V was cut by 2 bases and J by 5 bases, with 17 bases left in between. The CDR3 length is 16 residues. The CDR3 DNA reads as TGTGCCAGCAGCTTTTTATCGGGGGGCGCAGACAATGAGCAGTTCTTC. As protein: CASSFLSGGADNEQFF.

This chain uses TRBV6-2 or TRBV6-3 with TRBJ1-5; 8 nucleotides agree with TRBD1. The CDR3 loop spans 15 amino acids. Germline V gene data show CDR1 as MNHEY and CDR2 as SVGEGT. Trimming at V came to 0 bases and at J to 7 bases, leaving 5 bases not matched to a gene. CDR3 DNA: TGTGCCAGCAGTTACTCGACAGGGGCCCCGCAGCCCCAGCATTTT. It codes for CASSYSTGAPQPQHF.

The rearrangement links TRBV7-6 to TRBJ1-1; 7 nucleotides agree with TRBD1. The CDR3 has 17 residues. The ends lost 5 bases at V and 5 bases at J; junction bases unmatched: 17. CDR1 SGHVS and CDR2 FNYEAQ come from the germline V gene. As DNA, the CDR3 is TGTGCCAGCAGCCCCTATCACATGAGGGGGCCGGGGACTGAAGCTTTCTTT. Encoded protein: CASSPYHMRGPGTEAFF.

This clone appeared a few times. V gene TRBV6-1 combines with J gene TRBJ1-3; TRBD1 agrees at 10 bases. The CDR3 runs 16 residues. Germline V gene sequence: CDR1 MNHNS, CDR2 SASEGT. V was pared by 4 bases and J by 2 bases, with 5 bases of the junction left unmatched. CDR3 sequence: CASSAGTGETGNTIYF. The DNA for the CDR3 is TGTGCCAGCAGTGCGGGGACAGGGGAAACTGGAAACACCATATATTTT.

This chain links TRBV4-1 with TRBJ1-1; no clear D. The V gene lost 0 bases and the J gene lost 2 bases, with 7 bases spanning the gap. The germline gives CDR1 MGHRA, CDR2 YSYEKL. The CDR3 length is 14 residues. CDR3 amino acids: CASSQDRSNTEAFF. CDR3 coding DNA: TGCGCCAGCAGCCAAGATCGGAGCAACACTGAAGCTTTCTTT.

This clone was seen just once. The chain couples TRBV14 to TRBJ2-7; 7 bases fit TRBD1. Germline values: CDR1 SGHDN, CDR2 FVKESK. This CDR3 comprises 16 residues. V shed 1 base, J shed 9 bases, and the junction held 15 bases outside the gene matches. Written as DNA, the CDR3 is TGTGCCAGCAGCCAAGCGTCCGGGACAGTTGTGGGCAGGCAGTACTTC. This gives the protein CASSQASGTVVGRQYF.

This rearrangement joins TRBV3-1 (or the pseudogene TRBV3-2) to TRBJ1-1, with D tentatively TRBD1 (6 bases). Per germline, CDR1 LGHDT and CDR2 YNNKEL (reference sequence). The V gene lost 5 bases and the J gene lost 2 bases, with 15 bases spanning the gap. The CDR3 totals 15 residues. For the CDR3, the DNA is TGTGCCAGCAGCTCCTCCGGGACATACAACACTGAAGCTTTCTTT. Protein: CASSSSGTYNTEAFF.

The rearrangement links TRBV7-2 to TRBJ1-2, with TRBD1 as a possible D gene (5 bases). V was shortened by 4 bases and J by 8 bases, with 17 bases between the two germline ends. The CDR3 loop spans 14 amino acids. Per germline, CDR1 SGHTA and CDR2 FQGNSA. The chain's CDR3 is CASSSWGGMEGYTF. The CDR3, as DNA: TGTGCCAGCAGCTCGTGGGGGGGAATGGAGGGCTACACCTTC.

This chain joins TRBV15 and TRBJ2-5; TRBD1 aligns across 9 bases. Germline loops: CDR1 LNHNV, CDR2 YYDKDF (reference sequence). After removal of 7 bases from V and 4 bases from J, the junction contained 7 bases not matched to a gene. This CDR3 spans 14 amino acids. CDR3 in amino acids: CATNRDRDGETQYF. CDR3 bases: TGTGCCACCAACAGGGACAGGGACGGAGAGACCCAGTACTTC. The full variable domain, completed using reference TRBV15 and TRBJ2-5, is DAMVIQNPRYQVTQFGKPVTLSCSQTLNHNVMYWYQQKSSQAPKLLFHYYDKDFNNEADTPDNFQSRRPNTSFCFLDIRSPGLGDTAMYLCATNRDRDGETQYFGPGTRLLVL.

V usage is TRBV28 and J usage is TRBJ2-5; 10 bases are shared with TRBD2. This CDR3 is 18 amino acids long. Unmatched junction bases numbered 15, after V lost 6 bases and J lost 2 bases. Germline CDR1 is MDHEN and CDR2 is SYDVKM. The CDR3 is CASSQLAGTYNEQETQYF. The CDR3 DNA reads TGTGCCAGCAGCCAACTAGCGGGGACGTACAACGAACAAGAGACCCAGTACTTC.

The chain couples TRBV5-1 to TRBJ2-2; 10 nucleotides match TRBD2. Germline V gene data show CDR1 as SGHRS and CDR2 as YFSETQ. CDR3 length: 16 amino acids. J gave up 4 bases and V 0 bases, and 3 bases lay outside the gene matches. The CDR3 loop reads CASSLGPSGGTGELFF. The CDR3 DNA reads TGCGCCAGCAGCTTGGGCCCTAGCGGGGGCACCGGGGAGCTGTTTTTT.

This clone was recorded only once. The chain combines TRBV6-6 with TRBJ2-1; 10 bases match TRBD2. Per germline, CDR1 MNHNY and CDR2 SVGAGI (reference sequence). V trimming: 10 bases; J trimming: 5 bases; junction bases outside the gene matches: 8. The CDR3 has 14 residues. CDR3 in amino acids: CATALAGVNNEQFF. For the CDR3, the DNA is TGTGCCACCGCGCTAGCGGGGGTTAACAATGAGCAGTTCTTC.

The rearrangement joins TRBV30 to TRBJ2-7; 8 bases agree with TRBD2. Germline V CDR1 and CDR2: GTSNPN, SVGIG (reference sequence). V was pared by 1 base and J by 0 bases, with 8 bases of the junction left unmatched. The CDR3 runs 16 residues. The CDR3 coding sequence is TGTGCCTGGAGTGCCAAGCGGGGGATCCTCTCCTACGAGCAGTACTTC. Amino acids: CAWSAKRGILSYEQYF.

The chain links TRBV7-9 to TRBJ2-3; tentative D call: TRBD1 (6 bases). The CDR3 is 17 residues long. The V gene lost 5 bases and the J gene lost 0 bases, with 18 bases spanning the gap. Per germline, CDR1 SEHNR and CDR2 FQNEAQ (reference sequence). The CDR3 region is CASSGLGAETSTDTQYF. The CDR3 DNA is TGTGCCAGCAGCGGCCTGGGGGCAGAGACTAGCACAGATACGCAGTATTTT.